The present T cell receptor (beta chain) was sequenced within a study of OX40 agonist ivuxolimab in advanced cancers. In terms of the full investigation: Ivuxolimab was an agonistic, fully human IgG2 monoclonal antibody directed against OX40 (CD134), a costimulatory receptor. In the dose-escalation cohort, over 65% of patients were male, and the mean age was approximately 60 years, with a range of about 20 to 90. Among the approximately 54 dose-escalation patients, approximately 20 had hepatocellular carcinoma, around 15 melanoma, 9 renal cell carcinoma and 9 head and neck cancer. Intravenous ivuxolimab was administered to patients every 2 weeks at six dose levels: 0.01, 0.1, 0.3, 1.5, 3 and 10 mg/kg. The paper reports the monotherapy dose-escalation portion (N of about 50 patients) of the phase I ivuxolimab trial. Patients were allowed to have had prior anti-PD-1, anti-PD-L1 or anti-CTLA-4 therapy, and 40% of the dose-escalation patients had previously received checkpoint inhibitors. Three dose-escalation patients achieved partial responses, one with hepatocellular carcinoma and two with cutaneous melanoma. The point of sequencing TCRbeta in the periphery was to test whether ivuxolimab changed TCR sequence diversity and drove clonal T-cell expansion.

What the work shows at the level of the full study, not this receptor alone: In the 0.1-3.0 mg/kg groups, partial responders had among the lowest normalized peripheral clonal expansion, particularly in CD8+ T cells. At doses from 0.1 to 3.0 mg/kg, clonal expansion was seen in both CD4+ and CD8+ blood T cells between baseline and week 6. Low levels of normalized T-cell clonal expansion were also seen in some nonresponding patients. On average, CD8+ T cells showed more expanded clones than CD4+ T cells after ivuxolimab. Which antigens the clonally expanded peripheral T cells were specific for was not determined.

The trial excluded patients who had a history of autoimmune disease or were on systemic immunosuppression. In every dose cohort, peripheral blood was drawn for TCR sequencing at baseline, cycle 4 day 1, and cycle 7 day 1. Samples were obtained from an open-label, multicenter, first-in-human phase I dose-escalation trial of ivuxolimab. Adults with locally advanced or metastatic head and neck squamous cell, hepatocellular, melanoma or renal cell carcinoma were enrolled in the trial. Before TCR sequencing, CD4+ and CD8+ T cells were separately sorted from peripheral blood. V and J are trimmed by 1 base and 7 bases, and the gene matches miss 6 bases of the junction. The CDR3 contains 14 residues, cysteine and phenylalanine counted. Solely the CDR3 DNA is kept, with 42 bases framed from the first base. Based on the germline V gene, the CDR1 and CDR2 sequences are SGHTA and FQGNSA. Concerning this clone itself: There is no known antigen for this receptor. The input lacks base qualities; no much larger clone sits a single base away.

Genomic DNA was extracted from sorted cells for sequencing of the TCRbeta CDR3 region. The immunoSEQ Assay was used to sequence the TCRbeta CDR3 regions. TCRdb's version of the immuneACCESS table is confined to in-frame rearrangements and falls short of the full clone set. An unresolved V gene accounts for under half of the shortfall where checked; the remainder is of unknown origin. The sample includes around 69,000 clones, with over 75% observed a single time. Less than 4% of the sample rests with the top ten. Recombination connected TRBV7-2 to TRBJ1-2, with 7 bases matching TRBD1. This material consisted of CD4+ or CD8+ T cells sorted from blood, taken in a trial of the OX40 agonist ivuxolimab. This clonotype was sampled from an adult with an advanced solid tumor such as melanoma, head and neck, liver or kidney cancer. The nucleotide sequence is TGTGCCAGCAGCTTAGTAGAGGGGGCACGTGGCTACACCTTC. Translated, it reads CASSLVEGARGYTF. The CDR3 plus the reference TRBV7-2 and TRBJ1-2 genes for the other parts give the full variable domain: GAGVSQSPSNKVTEKGKDVELRCDPISGHTALYWYRQSLGQGLEFLIYFQGNSAPDKSGLPSDRFSAERTGGSVSTLTIQRTQQEDSAVYLCASSLVEGARGYTFGSGTRLTVV.